Below, 25 T cell receptor beta chains from the same sample are listed, as sequenced in a study of shared clonotypes between healthy human individuals (dated by TCRdb to 2018 to 2021). Libraries were prepared through the immunoSEQ multiplex PCR assay. TCRdb stores this immuneACCESS table with in-frame sequences only. Part of the clones is absent; in the studies checked, under half of the shortfall reflects unresolved V genes, and no reason is known for the rest. The sample includes roughly 2.5 million clones, with around nine tenths observed a single time. The ten largest clones take up more than 0.12% of the sample. Sequencing used naive CD4+ T cells sorted from blood. The sample's cell subset or site label is to be understood as: CD45RA+ positively selected. The receptors come from a young man in good health.

Notes on this clone: This CDR3 is also generated by other DNA sequences in the sample. The chain uses TRBV5-6 and TRBJ2-3; perhaps D is TRBD1 or TRBD2 (5 bases each). The germline V and J ends were trimmed by 4 bases and 4 bases, with 10 bases remaining between them. The germline CDR1 and CDR2 sequences are SGHDT and YYEEEE. The CDR3 sequence is 13 residues long. In DNA, the CDR3 is TGTGCCAGCAGCCTGACGGGGCCAGATACGCAGTATTTT. It yields the protein CASSLTGPDTQYF.

The chain has TRBV5-8 and TRBJ2-3; 8 bases align to TRBD2. The length of the CDR3 is 17 residues. Germline V CDR1 and CDR2: SGHTS, YDEGEE. V dropped 3 bases and J dropped 4; count of bases not matched to a gene: 13. CDR3 nucleotide sequence: TGTGCCAGCAGCTGGACCGGGAGCGGGAGAGGTTCAGATACGCAGTATTTT. Translated, it gives CASSWTGSGRGSDTQYF.

Only one count was recorded for this clone. This chain joins TRBV19 and TRBJ1-2, with TRBD1 matching 9 bases. Per germline, CDR1 LNHDA and CDR2 SQIVND (reference sequence). J was trimmed by 7 bases and V by 10 bases; bases with no gene match: 4. This CDR3 spans 11 amino acids. Here the CDR3 DNA reads TGTGCCACCGGGACAGGGACTGGCTACACCTTC. The encoded protein is CATGTGTGYTF. Filled out from reference TRBV19 and TRBJ1-2, the complete variable domain reads DGGITQSPKYLFRKEGQNVTLSCEQNLNHDAMYWYRQDPGQGLRLIYYSQIVNDFQKGDIAEGYSVSREKKESFPLTVTSAQKNPTAFYLCATGTGTGYTFGSGTRLTVV.

The chain recombines TRBV5-8 with TRBJ1-1; 7 nucleotides line up with TRBD1. The V and J ends lost 4 bases and 2 bases, in that order; junction bases with no gene match: 8. The CDR3 totals 15 residues. The germline gives CDR1 SGHTS, CDR2 YDEGEE. The CDR3 is CASSPHRGLNTEAFF. DNA for the CDR3: TGTGCCAGCAGCCCTCACAGGGGCCTTAACACTGAAGCTTTCTTT.

This chain joins TRBV5-6 and TRBJ2-7; TRBD1 aligns across 7 bases. This CDR3 is built from 15 residues. Per germline, CDR1 SGHDT and CDR2 YYEEEE. Trimming removed 4 bases from V and 4 bases from J; junction bases left unmatched: 11. The CDR3 loop reads CASSAWDRPKYEQYF. As DNA, the CDR3 is TGTGCCAGCAGCGCGTGGGACAGACCAAAGTACGAGCAGTACTTC.

The chain is built from TRBV5-1 and TRBJ2-5; D possibly corresponds to TRBD1 (5 bases). This CDR3 is 15 amino acids long. Trimming pared 4 bases from V and 1 base from J, leaving 14 bases between. The germline CDR1 and CDR2 sequences are SGHRS and YFSETQ. This chain's CDR3 is CASSPGSTRQETQYF. DNA of the CDR3: TGCGCCAGCAGCCCAGGGTCTACCCGCCAAGAGACCCAGTACTTC. The variable domain in full, with the rest retrieved from reference TRBV5-1 and TRBJ2-5, is KAGVTQTPRYLIKTRGQQVTLSCSPISGHRSVSWYQQTPGQGLQFLFEYFSETQRNKGNFPGRFSGRQFSNSRSEMNVSTLELGDSALYLCASSPGSTRQETQYFGPGTRLLVL.

The chain joins TRBV30 to TRBJ2-1; 7 bases are shared with TRBD1. CDR3 size: 15 residues. With V trimmed by 3 bases and J by 5 bases, 10 bases remained unmatched. Germline V gene lookup returns CDR1 GTSNPN and CDR2 SVGIG (reference sequence). In DNA, the CDR3 is TGTGCCTGGAGAAGTGTGGACAGGCCCAACAATGAGCAGTTCTTC. Amino acids: CAWRSVDRPNNEQFF. Supplemented by reference TRBV30 and TRBJ2-1, the full variable domain reads SQTIHQWPATLVQPVGSPLSLECTVEGTSNPNLYWYRQAAGRGLQLLFYSVGIGQISSEVPQNLSASRPQDRQFILSSKKLLLSDSGFYLCAWRSVDRPNNEQFFGPGTRLTVL.

The chain carries TRBV6-1 and TRBJ2-6; D perhaps matches TRBD1 (5 bases). The CDR3 loop spans 15 amino acids. V was trimmed by 7 bases and J by 2 bases, leaving 12 bases between them. Germline V lookup: CDR1 MNHNS, CDR2 SASEGT. The CDR3, as DNA: TGTGCCAGCAATAAGGACACAGCTGGGGCCAACGTCCTGACTTTC. It encodes CASNKDTAGANVLTF.

The chain has TRBV10-3 and TRBJ2-2, with TRBD2 matching 8 bases. Trimming at V came to 11 bases and at J to 5 bases, leaving 7 bases not matched to a gene. Germline V gives CDR1 ENHRY, CDR2 SYGVKD. This CDR3 has 13 amino acids. CDR3 sequence reads: CASRGGRTGELFF. The CDR3 DNA reads TGTGCCTCCCGGGGGGGAAGAACCGGGGAGCTGTTTTTT.

This chain links TRBV14 with TRBJ2-7; D possibly uses TRBD1 or TRBD2 (6 bases each). The CDR3 runs 14 residues. The V end lost 1 base, the J end lost 12 bases, and 19 bases lay between the germline ends. CDR1 SGHDN and CDR2 FVKESK come from the germline V gene. The CDR3 loop reads CASSQAGEGGKAYF. CDR3 DNA sequence: TGTGCCAGCAGCCAAGCCGGCGAAGGGGGGAAGGCGTACTTC.

Worth noting for this clone: Other DNA sequences within the sample encode an identical CDR3. V and J are TRBV29-1 and TRBJ2-1; D uncertain. The germline CDR1 and CDR2 sequences are SQVTM and ANQGSEA. The CDR3 spans 12 residues. V was clipped by 4 bases and J by 6 bases, with 10 bases between them. The CDR3 here is CSVVRTTNEQFF. The CDR3 DNA is TGCAGCGTTGTTCGAACTACCAATGAGCAGTTCTTC.

The V gene is TRBV6-1, the J gene TRBJ2-5, with D maybe TRBD1 (5 bases). V was clipped by 2 bases and J by 2 bases, with 12 bases between them. CDR3 size: 15 residues. CDR1 and CDR2 from the germline V gene are MNHNS and SASEGT. This CDR3 is CASSEPGMDQETQYF. The CDR3 DNA reads as TGTGCCAGCAGTGAACCAGGGATGGATCAAGAGACCCAGTACTTC.

This chain links TRBV9 with TRBJ2-5; TRBD2 aligns across 7 bases. The length of the CDR3 is 16 residues. The V gene's germline CDR1 is SGDLS and CDR2 YYNGEE. V dropped 0 bases and J dropped 5; count of bases not matched to a gene: 10. The CDR3: CASSVGAGEGWETQYF. As DNA, the CDR3 is TGTGCCAGCAGCGTAGGGGCGGGGGAAGGTTGGGAGACCCAGTACTTC. Full variable domain (missing parts from reference TRBV9 and TRBJ2-5): DSGVTQTPKHLITATGQRVTLRCSPRSGDLSVYWYQQSLDQGLQFLIQYYNGEERAKGNILERFSAQQFPDLHSELNLSSLELGDSALYFCASSVGAGEGWETQYFGPGTRLLVL.

The chain is built from TRBV7-2 and TRBJ2-3, with D hard to call. The germline V gene encodes CDR1 SGHTA and CDR2 FQGNSA. The CDR3 length is 14 residues. Trimming pared 5 bases from V and 5 bases from J, leaving 14 bases between. The CDR3: CASSTRVLEDTQYF. The CDR3, as DNA: TGTGCCAGCAGCACGAGAGTGCTAGAAGATACGCAGTATTTT.

The chain employs TRBV5-6 and TRBJ1-1; D is perhaps TRBD1 (6 bases). There are 14 residues in the CDR3. Germline V gene sequence: CDR1 SGHDT, CDR2 YYEEEE. The V end was cut by 7 bases, the J end by 0 bases, with 13 bases between. Here the CDR3 DNA reads TGTGCCAGCTCTATATACAGGGTGAACACTGAAGCTTTCTTT. Translated, it gives CASSIYRVNTEAFF.

This chain joins TRBV13 and TRBJ2-1; weak D call: TRBD2 (6 bases). CDR1 and CDR2 (germline): PRHDT, FYEKMQ (reference sequence). V gave up 7 bases and J gave up 8 bases, with 21 bases separating them. This CDR3 spans 15 amino acids. Here the CDR3 reads CASTPGLGGSDEQFF. As DNA, the CDR3 is TGTGCCAGCACACCGGGGCTAGGAGGGTCCGATGAGCAGTTCTTC.

The CDR3 coding sequence is TGTGCCATCAGTGCAATGAGGATCCCAGATACGCAGTATTTT. Protein: CAISAMRIPDTQYF. The chain recombines TRBV10-3 with TRBJ2-3, with D unresolved. From germline, CDR1 is ENHRY and CDR2 SYGVKD. This CDR3 comprises 14 residues. V lost 4 bases and J lost 4, with 12 bases in between.

The chain couples TRBV11-2 to TRBJ1-1; D gene uncertain. The CDR3 sequence is 13 residues long. The germline V gene encodes CDR1 SGHAT and CDR2 FQNNGV. V lost 3 bases to trimming and J lost 1 base, with 6 bases between them. CDR3 loop: CASSFHGNTEAFF. The CDR3 coding sequence is TGTGCCAGCAGCTTTCACGGGAACACTGAAGCTTTCTTT.

The chain carries TRBV15 and TRBJ1-4; no definite D call. CDR1 and CDR2 (germline): LNHNV, YYDKDF (reference sequence). V dropped 0 bases and J dropped 0 bases, with 8 bases sitting between them. The CDR3 is made up of 16 amino acids. CDR3 region: CATSRDNSATNEKLFF. CDR3 in DNA: TGTGCCACCAGCAGAGATAATTCGGCAACTAATGAAAAACTGTTTTTT.

V gene TRBV11-3 combines with J gene TRBJ2-2; D perhaps matches TRBD2 (5 bases). CDR3 length: 16 amino acids. Germline-derived CDR1 and CDR2 are SGHNT and YENEEA. V lost 0 bases, J lost 4 bases, and 12 bases lay in between. CDR3 region: CASSLDTGWSTGELFF. The CDR3 DNA reads as TGTGCCAGCAGCTTAGACACGGGATGGAGCACCGGGGAGCTGTTTTTT.

V is TRBV5-4 and J is TRBJ2-2; 8 nucleotides line up with TRBD1. V trimming: 4 bases; J trimming: 5 bases; junction bases outside the gene matches: 10. The CDR3 contains 16 residues. Germline values: CDR1 SGHNT, CDR2 YYREEE (reference sequence). The DNA of the CDR3 is TGTGCCAGCAGCCAGCCACGACAGGGGCGGACCGGGGAGCTGTTTTTT. Amino acid sequence: CASSQPRQGRTGELFF. Full variable domain (remainder filled in from reference TRBV5-4 and TRBJ2-2): ETGVTQSPTHLIKTRGQQVTLRCSSQSGHNTVSWYQQALGQGPQFIFQYYREEENGRGNFPPRFSGLQFPNYSSELNVNALELDDSALYLCASSQPRQGRTGELFFGEGSRLTVL.

V and J are TRBV10-3 and TRBJ2-7; D ambiguous. V was trimmed by 1 base and J by 0 bases, leaving 10 bases between them. This CDR3 spans 15 amino acids. In germline, CDR1 is ENHRY, CDR2 SYGVKD. CDR3 amino acids: CAISEWQERSYEQYF. The CDR3 nucleotides read TGTGCCATCAGTGAGTGGCAGGAGCGCTCCTACGAGCAGTACTTC.

The rearrangement uses TRBV9 and TRBJ1-2; TRBD1 might be the D (6 bases). The CDR3 totals 16 residues. The V gene lost 3 bases and the J gene lost 3 bases, with 18 bases spanning the gap. Germline V CDR1 and CDR2: SGDLS, YYNGEE. The CDR3 spells CASSEGDPSVDYGYTF. The DNA for the CDR3 is TGTGCCAGCAGCGAGGGGGACCCATCGGTGGACTATGGCTACACCTTC.

The chain joins TRBV5-6 to TRBJ1-6, with D perhaps matching TRBD1 (5 bases). The CDR3 extends over 12 amino acids. V was trimmed by 2 bases and J by 12 bases, leaving 9 bases between them. Germline V CDR1 and CDR2: SGHDT, YYEEEE. The CDR3 DNA reads as TGTGCCAGCAGCTTACAACAGGAACCCCTCCACTTT. Its protein product is CASSLQQEPLHF.

J is TRBJ1-6 and V is TRBV6-5, with 7 bases fitting TRBD1. This CDR3 has 16 amino acids. The V gene's germline CDR1 is MNHEY and CDR2 SVGAGI. The ends lost 2 bases at V and 5 bases at J; junction bases unmatched: 6. CDR3 nucleotides: TGTGCCAGCAGTTACAGGGGGCAAATGGATAATTCACCCCTCCACTTT. Its protein product is CASSYRGQMDNSPLHF.